This T cell receptor (beta chain) was profiled in a study of radiotherapy plus CTLA-4 blockade in lung cancer. Turning to the study itself: Of all patients, over 15% responded objectively and approximately 30% showed disease control.

Produced via immunoSEQ multiplex PCR; TCRdb's table is partial and in-frame only. This table has roughly 120,000 clones, 78% appearing once. Whole-study findings and limits: Strongest reported response predictors: early blood clone changes and post-radiation interferon-beta. Radiotherapy was combined with ipilimumab, and tumor-derived TCR clones then expanded in blood.

In germline, CDR1 is SGHDN, CDR2 FVKESK. The germline V and J ends were trimmed by 0 bases and 5 bases, with 14 bases remaining between them. The CDR3 contains 15 residues. A remark on this clone: Its antigen is still unknown.

This clonotype was obtained from a human donor with non-small cell lung cancer who had a partial response to radiotherapy plus ipilimumab. The material sequenced was peripheral blood, taken from a patient treated with radiotherapy plus ipilimumab. The rearrangement uses TRBV14 and TRBJ2-7; no reliable D call. The chain's CDR3 is CASSQESIASHEQYF. CDR3 DNA: TGTGCCAGCAGCCAAGAGTCAATAGCCAGCCACGAGCAGTACTTC.